The clone carrying this TCR beta chain was counted only a few times. Its antigen is undetermined. This sample was taken from a study of post-analysis software for immune sequencing data. Findings of the study overall: Controls had lower frequencies than patients of a handful of TRBV segments, which included TRBV5-6, TRBV5-1 and TRBV20-1. Versus controls, multiple sclerosis patients showed significantly lower diversity (normalized Chao1).

Trimming left V 6 bases short and J 0 bases short, with 9 bases between. The CDR3 sequence is 13 residues long. Unique molecular identifiers tagged the TCR beta cDNA libraries. Input populations of roughly 0.95 to 10 million T cells gave rise to approximately 500,000 cDNA molecules. MiXCR, applied by TCRdb to the PCR reads, yields one record per CDR3 protein. The table records 250,000 to 300,000 distinct CDR3 sequences, 36% of them present only once. The material sequenced was blood. The sequence was obtained from a girl aged 10-17 years with multiple sclerosis. This chain connects TRBV12-3 or TRBV12-4 to TRBJ2-7; weak D call: TRBD2 (6 bases). The CDR3: CASRGLLSYEQYF. The CDR3 bases are TGTGCCAGCAGGGGACTGCTCTCCTACGAGCAGTACTTC.